This T cell receptor (beta chain) was documented in a study of blood T cell repertoires in COVID-19. TCRdb's copy holds only in-frame clones and misses some; the assay was immunoSEQ multiplex PCR. In the table there are some 50,000 clones, about nine tenths of which are singletons. The sequenced sample consisted of peripheral blood. The sequence was obtained from a man in his fifties or sixties with acute or convalescent COVID-19.

CDR3 bases: TGCAGCGTCACCGAACAGGGGAAGTTTCGAAACACCATATATTTT. It is translated as CSVTEQGKFRNTIYF. The V and J genes are TRBV29-1 and TRBJ1-3; the match to TRBD1 covers 7 bases. With 6 bases clipped from V and 5 bases from J, the junction kept 13 bases outside the gene matches. The CDR3 extends over 15 amino acids. CDR1 SQVTM and CDR2 ANQGSEA come from the germline V gene.